This T cell receptor (beta chain) was retrieved from a study of cytomegalovirus exposure and HLA in healthy donors (dated by TCRdb to the late 2010s). Study-wide context: According to an earlier analysis of a few hundred of the donors, 150 million to 200 million T cells yielded roughly 100 million unique TCR beta sequences and approximately 280 Gb of sequence data. Roughly 300 gigabases of sequencing data and 78 million or so unique TCR sequences were included in an early release covering under 650 HLA-typed donors. The genetic ancestry cluster associated with self-reported Caucasian donors included over 80% of the roughly 400 genotyped donors. The aim of the study was to test whether cataloging public T cell receptors could identify signatures of past pathogen exposure. The study used immunosequencing to profile the T cell repertoires of around 600 subjects and linked those repertoires to cytomegalovirus serostatus. Besides the first cohort of more than 650 subjects, a separate validation cohort made up of 90 to 150 different subjects was used. To predict cytomegalovirus infection status, the study brought together high-throughput TCR immunosequencing, statistical association of individual TCRs with disease status, and machine learning. To study patterns of TCR occurrence, a later analysis re-analyzed previously published TCR beta repertoires from several hundred donors and added high-resolution HLA genotyping. The later analysis used no new phenotypic data to find candidate immune exposures, relying instead on TCR beta sequences and their occurrence across donors. An earlier analysis of 500 to 750 of the donors applied high-throughput TCR beta sequencing to assess whether each TCR beta V gene segment acted as functional or pseudogenic. Alongside the repertoire data, information on donor age, sex, ethnicity and CMV serostatus was compiled. A later genetic analysis used genome-wide SNP genotypes for about 65% of the 666 donors, treating that subset as a discovery cohort. Every discovery cohort repertoire had been produced on one sequencing platform. HLA typing covered class I and class II loci at four-digit resolution. Typing coverage varied by locus: about 620-640 donors for A, B, C, DRB1 and DQB1; roughly 520 for DQA1; more than 600 for DPA1; some 470 for DPB1. Five DR-DQ haplotypes were treated as single units for association and clustering because of strong linkage in the cohort. Among several hundred genotyped donors of the cohort, an average of around 220,000 unique TCR beta nucleotide sequences was sequenced per donor, of which about 18% were non-productive.

The cohort was made up of roughly 670 healthy bone marrow donors. All cohort members were sampled while nominally healthy, although unrecorded immune exposures were likely present. The donor tested CMV seronegative, placing the donor among the 352 seronegative members of the cohort. Every donor gave a peripheral blood sample, and the peripheral blood mononuclear cells from that sample were used for TCR beta sequencing. The Qiagen DNeasy Blood Extraction Kit was used to extract genomic DNA from the blood cell samples. Library preparation employed the immunoSEQ multiplex PCR assay. For the multiplex PCR, a mixture combining 60 forward primers for TCR Vbeta segments and 13 reverse primers for TCR Jbeta segments was used. The CDR3 region of rearranged TCR beta genes was amplified from genomic DNA with a multiplex PCR assay. On the Illumina HiSeq System, the amplified TCR beta libraries were sequenced as 87-base-pair reads. The authors' analysis ran thus. A later analysis tallied about 77 million unique TCR beta chains across the 640 or so repertoires, and some 10 million of those chains were shared by two or more donors. To remove PCR and sequencing errors, raw reads were error-corrected and collapsed into unique sequences using a nearest-neighbor algorithm that merged closely related sequences. To assign V, D and J gene segments, CDR3 sequences were aligned to IMGT reference sequences. For a sequence to be retained, a match of at least six nucleotides was required to both a V gene segment and a J gene segment. A rearrangement was called productive if the CDR3 had no stop codons and remained in frame with V and J, and every other rearrangement was called non-productive. Following IMGT convention, CDR3 was defined as the stretch from the second conserved V-encoded cysteine to the conserved J-encoded phenylalanine. In an earlier analysis of around 640 of the donors, sequences lacking an unambiguous match to a single V gene segment were excluded. An earlier analysis of a few hundred of the donors called V segments functional above 56.7% productive rearrangements and segregating when the between-donor standard deviation exceeded 5%. A statistical classification framework was developed to diagnose cytomegalovirus status using the catalog of TCR beta chain sequences. In a later analysis, TCR nucleotide sequences were compared against IMGT/GENE-DB human TR gene sequences so that V and J genes could be assigned. A later analysis assigned CDR3 sequences and most-parsimonious VDJ recombination scenarios with the TCRdist pipeline. In a later analysis, every TCR beta chain was defined by the combination of its CDR3 amino acid sequence and its V-gene family, and reads without a unique V-gene family were dropped. In a later analysis, some 600 highly shared, low-generation-probability nucleotide sequences were removed to address suspected cross-contamination and a sequencing artifact. In a later analysis, a clonal expansion index for each public chain was calculated from normalized within-repertoire ranks of inferred template counts. Generation probabilities in a later analysis came from a VDJ recombination model fitted to out-of-frame rearrangements, and those results were checked against IGoR. Hypergeometric tests were used in a later analysis to score TCR-TCR, TCR-HLA and TCR-CMV co-occurrence, with a repertoire-size bias correction applied to the TCR pairs. A later analysis estimated false discovery rates by permuting HLA or CMV assignments 20 times. In a later analysis, co-occurring TCRs were grouped with DBSCAN, and TCRdist sequence similarity was added when clustering was performed within HLA-allele-positive subsets. Repertoires with fewer than 30,000 or more than 120,000 public chains were left out of co-occurrence clustering, as were a few repertoires with anomalous nucleotide sharing. The source is immuneACCESS, and TCRdb retained only in-frame sequences with V and J called. Part of the clones is not carried over; for the studies checked, unresolved V genes explain less than half of this, and the remainder is unexplained. V, J and clone size reflect that table, while D and trimming were determined from the DNA. Across this sample there are about 200,000 clones, with almost 80% seen only once. 3% to 4.5% of the sample is in the top ten clones.

What the research found in general, with its limitations: The presence/absence analyses assumed that sequencing depth was roughly uniform across donors, and that assumption may not be true. In a later analysis, HLA-associated TCR beta chains showed more clonal expansion and lower generation probabilities than non-associated chains that were equally common. Because the 87-base-pair reads could not distinguish some IMGT-functional V segments, including TRBV6-2 and TRBV6-3, those segments were excluded. Most CMV-associated TCR beta chains appeared to be HLA-restricted in a later analysis, and the HLA associations seemed to be driven largely by CMV exposure. The study listed 150 to 200 TCR beta chains as associated with cytomegalovirus. Approximately 18 rarely observed V segments, including chromosome 9 orphons, were excluded from the earlier analysis of several hundred of the donors because counts were too low. A later genetic analysis reported fewer N-insertions in productive TCRs among donors in an Asian-associated ancestry cluster than the 666-donor mean. A group of highly shared sequence variants was considered likely to be a technical artifact of the sequencing pipeline. Most TCR sequences were observed very rarely across donors, whereas some public TCRs were present in many individuals. In an earlier analysis of 450 to 750 of the donors, most TCR beta V segments appeared in productive rearrangements about 87% or about 30% of the time, broadly matching IMGT annotations. A later analysis found that TCR association rates varied across HLA loci, with DRB1 alleles showing the most associated TCRs and HLA-C alleles the fewest. Immune exposure information for the cohort was limited to CMV serostatus. The authors suggested that the approach could potentially be extended to other disease states and immunological phenotypes. Cytomegalovirus status was reported to be diagnosed by the classifier with high specificity and sensitivity in both the original and validation cohorts. A few of the identified cytomegalovirus-associated TCR beta chains were confirmed in vitro to be specific for cytomegalovirus antigens. A later analysis reported that several top co-occurrence clusters appeared linked to parvovirus B19, influenza, CMV and Epstein-Barr virus. This cohort had only TCR beta chains sequenced, and the lack of alpha or paired-chain data limited which features could be detected. Correlated functional status among segregating V segments might be attributable to linkage disequilibrium, but an unknown experimental factor could not be ruled out. When HLA alleles, especially DR and DQ, strongly co-occurred, TCR associations were difficult to assign to individual alleles. Because HLA typing was missing for some donors at each locus, association tests included only the typed subset. A later genetic analysis associated a missense DCLRE1C variant with V-gene and J-gene trimming of TCR beta chains, and an independent cohort replicated the association. A further reported finding was that TCR beta sequences accurately predicted the HLA-A and HLA-B alleles for most subjects in the first cohort. At a false discovery rate of 0.05, a later analysis linked about 17,000 TCR beta sequences to specific HLA alleles.

Deletion took 4 bases off V and 2 bases off J, with a span of 11 bases between the germline ends. According to the germline V gene (reference sequence), CDR1 reads MNHEY and CDR2 reads SMNVEV. CDR3 length: 14 amino acids, cysteine to phenylalanine. Only the CDR3 DNA is retained, 42 bases long and in frame from the first base. Details on this clone: This clone's antigen is unknown. No quality values exist for individual bases; no much larger clone is one base distant.

The source is a male donor in good health and CMV-seronegative. Sequencing input: PBMCs. Recombination linked TRBV27 to TRBJ1-2; 5 matching bases give a weak D call of TRBD1. At the DNA level, the sequence is TGTGCCAGCAGTTCCCAGGGCCCAAACTATGGCTACACCTTC. It encodes CASSSQGPNYGYTF.